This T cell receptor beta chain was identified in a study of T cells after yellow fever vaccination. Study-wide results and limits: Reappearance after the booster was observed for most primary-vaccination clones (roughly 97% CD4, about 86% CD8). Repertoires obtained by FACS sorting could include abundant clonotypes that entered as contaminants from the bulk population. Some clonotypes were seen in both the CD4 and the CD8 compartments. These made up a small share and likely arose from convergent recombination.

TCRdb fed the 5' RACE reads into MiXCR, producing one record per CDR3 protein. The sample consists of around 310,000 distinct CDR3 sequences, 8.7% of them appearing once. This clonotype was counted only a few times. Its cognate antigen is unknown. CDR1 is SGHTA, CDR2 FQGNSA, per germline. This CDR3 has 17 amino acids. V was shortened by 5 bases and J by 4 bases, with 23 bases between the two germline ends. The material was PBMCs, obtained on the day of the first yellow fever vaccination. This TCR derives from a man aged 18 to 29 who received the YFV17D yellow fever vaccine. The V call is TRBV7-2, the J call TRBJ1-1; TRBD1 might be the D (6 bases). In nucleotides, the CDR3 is TGTGCCAGCAGCCTACTAATATGGGGGGGCGCGGGCACTGAAGCTTTCTTT. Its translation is CASSLLIWGGAGTEAFF. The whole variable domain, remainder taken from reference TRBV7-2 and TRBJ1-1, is GAGVSQSPSNKVTEKGKDVELRCDPISGHTALYWYRQSLGQGLEFLIYFQGNSAPDKSGLPSDRFSAERTGGSVSTLTIQRTQQEDSAVYLCASSLLIWGGAGTEAFFGQGTRLTVV.